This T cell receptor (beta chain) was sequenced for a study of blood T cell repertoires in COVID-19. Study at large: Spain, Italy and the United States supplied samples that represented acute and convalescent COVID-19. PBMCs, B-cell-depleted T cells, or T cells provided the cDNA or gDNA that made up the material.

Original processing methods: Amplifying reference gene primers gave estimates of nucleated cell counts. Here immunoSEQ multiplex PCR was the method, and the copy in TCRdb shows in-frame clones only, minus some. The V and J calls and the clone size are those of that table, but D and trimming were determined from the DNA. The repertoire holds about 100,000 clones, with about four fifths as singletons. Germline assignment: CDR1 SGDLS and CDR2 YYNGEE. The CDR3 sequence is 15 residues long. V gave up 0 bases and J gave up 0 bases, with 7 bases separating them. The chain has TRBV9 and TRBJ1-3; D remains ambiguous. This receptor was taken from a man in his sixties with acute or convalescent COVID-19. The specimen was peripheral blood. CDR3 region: CASSVDPSSGNTIYF. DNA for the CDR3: TGTGCCAGCAGCGTAGATCCCAGCTCTGGAAACACCATATATTTT.